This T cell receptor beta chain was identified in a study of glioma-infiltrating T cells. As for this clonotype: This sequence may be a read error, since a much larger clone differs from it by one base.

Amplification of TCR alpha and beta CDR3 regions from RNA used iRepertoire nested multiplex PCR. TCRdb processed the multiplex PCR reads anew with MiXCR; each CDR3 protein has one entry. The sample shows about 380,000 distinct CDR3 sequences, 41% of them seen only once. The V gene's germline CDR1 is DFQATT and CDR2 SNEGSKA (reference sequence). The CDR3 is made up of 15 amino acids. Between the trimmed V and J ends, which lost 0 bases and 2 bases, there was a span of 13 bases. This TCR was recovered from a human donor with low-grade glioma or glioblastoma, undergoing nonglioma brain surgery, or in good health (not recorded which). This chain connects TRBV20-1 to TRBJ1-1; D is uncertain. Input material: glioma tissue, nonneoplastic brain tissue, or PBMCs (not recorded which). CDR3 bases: TGCAGTGCTAGAGATGCGTCGGCACCCAACACTGAAGCTTTCTTT. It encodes CSARDASAPNTEAFF.